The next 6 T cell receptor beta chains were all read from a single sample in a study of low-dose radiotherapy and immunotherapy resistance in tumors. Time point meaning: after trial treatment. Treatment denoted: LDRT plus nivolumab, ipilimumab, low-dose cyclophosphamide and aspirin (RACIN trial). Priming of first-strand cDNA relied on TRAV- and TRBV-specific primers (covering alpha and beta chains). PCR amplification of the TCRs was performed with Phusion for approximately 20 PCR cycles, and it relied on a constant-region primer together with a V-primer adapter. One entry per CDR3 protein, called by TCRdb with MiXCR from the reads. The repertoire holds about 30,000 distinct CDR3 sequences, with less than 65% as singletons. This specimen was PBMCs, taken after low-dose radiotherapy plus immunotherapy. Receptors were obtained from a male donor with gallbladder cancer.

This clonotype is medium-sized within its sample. CDR3 nucleotides: TGTGCCAGCAGTGCACGGACAGGGGCCGTTTCCCAGCCCCAGCATTTT. Translating it yields CASSARTGAVSQPQHF. J is TRBJ1-5 and V is TRBV6-2 or TRBV6-3; 9 positions agree with TRBD1. V dropped 5 bases and J dropped 7; count of bases not matched to a gene: 12. The CDR3 is made up of 16 amino acids. The V gene's germline CDR1 is MNHEY and CDR2 SVGEGT.

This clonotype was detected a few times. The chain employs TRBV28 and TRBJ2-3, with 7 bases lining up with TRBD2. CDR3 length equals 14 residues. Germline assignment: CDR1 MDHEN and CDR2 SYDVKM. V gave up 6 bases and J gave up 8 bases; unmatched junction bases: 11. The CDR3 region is CASSLTSLEPTQYF. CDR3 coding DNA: TGTGCCAGCAGCTTGACTAGCCTAGAACCTACGCAGTATTTT.

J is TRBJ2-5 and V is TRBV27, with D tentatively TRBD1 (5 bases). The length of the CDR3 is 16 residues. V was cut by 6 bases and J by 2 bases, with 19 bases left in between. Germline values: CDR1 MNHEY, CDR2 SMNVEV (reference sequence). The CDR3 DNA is TGTGCCAGCAGCCGCCCGGACATCTCCGCTCAAGAGACCCAGTACTTC. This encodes CASSRPDISAQETQYF.

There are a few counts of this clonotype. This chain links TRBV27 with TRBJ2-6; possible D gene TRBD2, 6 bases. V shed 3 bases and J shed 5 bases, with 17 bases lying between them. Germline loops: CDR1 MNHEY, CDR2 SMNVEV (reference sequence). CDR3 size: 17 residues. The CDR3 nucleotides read TGTGCCAGCAGTTTCCAGCGGGTAGATTTGAGGGCCAACGTCCTGACTTTC. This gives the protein CASSFQRVDLRANVLTF.

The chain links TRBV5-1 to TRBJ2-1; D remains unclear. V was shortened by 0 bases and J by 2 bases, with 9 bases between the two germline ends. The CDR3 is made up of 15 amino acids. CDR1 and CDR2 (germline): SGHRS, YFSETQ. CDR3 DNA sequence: TGCGCCAGCAGCTTGGACAGTGTGCCCTACAATGAGCAGTTCTTC. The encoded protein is CASSLDSVPYNEQFF.

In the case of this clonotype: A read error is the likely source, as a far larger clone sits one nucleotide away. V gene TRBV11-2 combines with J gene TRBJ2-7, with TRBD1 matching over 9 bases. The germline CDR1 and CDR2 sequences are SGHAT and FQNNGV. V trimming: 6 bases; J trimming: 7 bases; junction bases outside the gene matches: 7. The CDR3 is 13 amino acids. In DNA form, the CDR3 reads TGTGCCAGCAGTTATACAGGGGGCTATGAGCAGTACTTC. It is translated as CASSYTGGYEQYF. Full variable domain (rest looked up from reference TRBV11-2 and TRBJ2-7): EAGVAQSPRYKIIEKRQSVAFWCNPISGHATLYWYQQILGQGPKLLIQFQNNGVVDDSQLPKDRFSAERLKGVDSTLKIQPAKLEDSAVYLCASSYTGGYEQYFGPGTRLTVT.